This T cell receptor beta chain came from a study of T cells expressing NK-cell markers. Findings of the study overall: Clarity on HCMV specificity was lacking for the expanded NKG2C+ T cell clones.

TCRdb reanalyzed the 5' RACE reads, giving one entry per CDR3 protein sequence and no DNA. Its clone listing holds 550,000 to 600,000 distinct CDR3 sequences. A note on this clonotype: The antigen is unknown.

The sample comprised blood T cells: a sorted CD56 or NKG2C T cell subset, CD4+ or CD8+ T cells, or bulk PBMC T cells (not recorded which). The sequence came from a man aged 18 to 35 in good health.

CDR3 sequence: CASSQDYSGRAGELFF. V gene TRBV4-3 combines with J gene TRBJ2-2; the D call from TCRdb, TRBD2, cannot be confirmed without DNA. This CDR3 comprises 16 residues. The V gene's germline CDR1 is LGHNA and CDR2 YSLEER.